The 27 T cell receptor beta chains listed next were all sequenced from one sample in a study of T cell repertoires in cytomegalovirus infection. Using its own MiXCR run on the reads, TCRdb lists one record per CDR3 protein. Counted here are under 200,000 distinct CDR3 sequences, nearly 9.5% occurring once; the ten biggest clones make up about 4.6%. Sequencing input: PBMCs. The receptors come from a human donor in good health (CMV status not recorded). Some clones in this sample may be carry-over from other donors' samples.

The gene calls are TRBV28 and TRBJ1-5; D remains ambiguous. Looked up from germline, CDR1 is MDHEN and CDR2 is SYDVKM. CDR3 size: 14 residues. The V and J ends lost 2 bases and 7 bases respectively, with 12 bases between them. The CDR3 nucleotides are TGTGCCAGCAGTTTAGAAGGGATAAGGCAGCCCCAGCATTTT. It yields the protein CASSLEGIRQPQHF.

This clonotype has ten or more counts. This sequence joins TRBV7-2 and TRBJ1-1; D call uncertain. This CDR3 has 15 amino acids. Trimming stripped 0 bases from V and 5 bases from J, with 13 bases between. Germline CDR1 is SGHTA and CDR2 is FQGNSA. The CDR3 spells CASSLAAAASTEAFF. CDR3 nucleotide sequence: TGTGCCAGCAGCTTAGCCGCGGCGGCGAGTACTGAAGCTTTCTTT.

The gene calls are TRBV28 and TRBJ2-1, with D possibly called TRBD1 or TRBD2 (6 bases each). The CDR3 extends over 17 amino acids. CDR1 and CDR2 from the germline V gene are MDHEN and SYDVKM. With 1 base removed from V and 7 bases from J, the gap between germline ends came to 20 bases. The CDR3 sequence: CASSLFPTMGGGNEQFF. Written as DNA, the CDR3 is TGTGCCAGCAGTTTATTCCCCACCATGGGGGGCGGGAATGAGCAGTTCTTC.

At least ten counts were recorded for this clonotype. The V gene is TRBV7-9, the J gene TRBJ2-3; D gene uncertain. Germline CDR1 reads SEHNR; CDR2 reads FQNEAQ (reference sequence). The CDR3 length is 14 residues. V was pared by 6 bases and J by 6 bases, with 16 bases between. DNA for the CDR3: TGTGCCAGCAGGGACGGCGGTTACACCGATACGCAGTATTTT. The encoded protein is CASRDGGYTDTQYF.

This clonotype was detected only a few times. The V and J genes are TRBV19 and TRBJ2-7; D unclear. Germline assignment: CDR1 LNHDA and CDR2 SQIVND (reference sequence). The CDR3 covers 12 residues. V was shortened by 3 bases and J by 5 bases, with 8 bases between the two germline ends. The CDR3 nucleotides read TGTGCCAGTAGTATGTCTTCCCACGAGCAGTACTTC. It encodes CASSMSSHEQYF.

In its sample, this clonotype was seen many times. This chain connects TRBV7-2 to TRBJ2-7; 11 positions match TRBD1. The CDR3 length is 14 residues. Trimming removed 2 bases from V and 5 bases from J; junction bases left unmatched: 2. Germline assignment: CDR1 SGHTA and CDR2 FQGNSA. CDR3 in amino acids: CASSLWTGGDEQYF. Written as DNA, the CDR3 is TGTGCCAGCAGCTTATGGACAGGGGGCGACGAGCAGTACTTC.

This clonotype was found many times. The V call is TRBV7-9, the J call TRBJ2-1; TRBD1 is a possible D gene (5 bases). CDR1 and CDR2 (germline): SEHNR, FQNEAQ (reference sequence). With 4 bases removed from V and 0 bases from J, the gap between germline ends came to 22 bases. The CDR3 consists of 19 residues. The CDR3 DNA sequence: TGTGCCAGCAGCTCACGGCCTCAACCTCAGGGAAGCTCCTACAATGAGCAGTTCTTC. As protein: CASSSRPQPQGSSYNEQFF.

V gene TRBV4-3 combines with J gene TRBJ1-4; no reliable D call. Trimming shortened V by 0 bases and J by 7 bases, and 15 bases separated the two germline ends. The CDR3 runs 16 residues. Germline V lookup: CDR1 LGHNA, CDR2 YSLEER. The CDR3 bases are TGCGCCAGCAGCCAAGAAACGAGGGAAGGGATTGAAAAACTGTTTTTT. It is translated as CASSQETREGIEKLFF.

In its sample, this clonotype was seen many times. The chain has TRBV7-2 and TRBJ2-7; 8 nucleotides match TRBD2. CDR1 SGHTA and CDR2 FQGNSA come from the germline V gene. With V trimmed by 1 base and J by 2 bases, 4 bases remained unmatched. This CDR3 comprises 15 residues. CDR3 nucleotide sequence: TGTGCCAGCAGCTTAGGAGCGGGGGTTACCTACGAGCAGTACTTC. Its translation is CASSLGAGVTYEQYF.

This clonotype was observed at least ten times. The chain employs TRBV2 and TRBJ2-7, with D tentatively TRBD1 or TRBD2 (6 bases each). The V gene lost 6 bases and the J gene lost 7 bases, with 22 bases spanning the gap. The CDR3 consists of 15 residues. Germline CDR1 is SNHLY and CDR2 is FYNNEI. This CDR3 is CASRRTTGISEEQYF. CDR3 nucleotides: TGTGCCAGCAGGCGGACTACAGGGATTTCTGAAGAGCAGTACTTC.

The sample holds many counts of this clonotype. The chain employs TRBV7-2 and TRBJ1-5, with no clear D. The CDR3 runs 15 residues. Looked up from germline, CDR1 is SGHTA and CDR2 is FQGNSA. The V and J ends lost 1 base and 7 bases respectively, with 14 bases between them. This CDR3 reads CASSLGFRQTQPQHF. The CDR3 DNA reads TGTGCCAGCAGCTTAGGGTTTCGTCAGACACAGCCCCAGCATTTT.

The V and J genes are TRBV28 and TRBJ2-5, with a weak D call TRBD1 (6 bases). Deletions cut 7 bases from V and 4 bases from J, with 13 bases between. Looked up from germline, CDR1 is MDHEN and CDR2 is SYDVKM. The CDR3 contains 13 residues. The CDR3 bases are TGTGCCAGCACGAACAGGGTTGGAGAGACCCAGTACTTC. Encoded protein: CASTNRVGETQYF.

This clonotype was picked up many times. The chain carries TRBV7-2 and TRBJ1-2; TRBD1 agrees at 8 bases. This CDR3 is 14 amino acids long. V shed 5 bases and J 7 bases; nucleotides not matched to a gene: 9. Germline V gene data show CDR1 as SGHTA and CDR2 as FQGNSA. CDR3: CASSGPQGAGGYTF. CDR3 nucleotide sequence: TGTGCCAGCAGCGGACCGCAGGGGGCGGGTGGCTACACCTTC.

The table lists this clonotype with many counts. The chain is built from TRBV6-2 or TRBV6-3 and TRBJ1-5; tentatively, D is TRBD1 (6 bases). Germline CDR1 is MNHEY and CDR2 is SVGEGT. The length of the CDR3 is 20 residues. V was shortened by 0 bases and J by 0 bases, with 21 bases between the two germline ends. The CDR3 DNA reads TGTGCCAGCAGTTACTCTTTTCGGGACATAGGTGTTTTTAGCAATCAGCCCCAGCATTTT. Translation gives CASSYSFRDIGVFSNQPQHF.

In this sample, this clonotype turned up a few times. The chain recombines TRBV20-1 with TRBJ2-7, with TRBD2 matching over 8 bases. Trimming took 4 bases from V and 2 from J; bases not matched to a gene: 16. Looked up from germline, CDR1 is DFQATT and CDR2 is SNEGSKA (reference sequence). This CDR3 spans 17 amino acids. CDR3 sequence (DNA): TGCAGTGCTACAAACGCCGCAAGCGGGAGTGCGCCCTACGAGCAGTACTTC. Translated: CSATNAASGSAPYEQYF.

This clonotype has at least ten counts. The chain joins TRBV11-2 to TRBJ2-5, with a weak D call TRBD2 (5 bases). Trimming pared 5 bases from V and 5 bases from J, leaving 18 bases between. The CDR3 totals 15 residues. The germline gives CDR1 SGHAT, CDR2 FQNNGV. CDR3 in amino acids: CASSTDPGGFETQYF. Written as DNA, the CDR3 is TGTGCCAGCAGCACCGACCCTGGAGGTTTCGAGACCCAGTACTTC.

This clonotype showed up many times. The chain uses TRBV6-5 and TRBJ2-2, with 9 bases identical to TRBD2. In germline, CDR1 is MNHEY, CDR2 SVGAGI. CDR3 length equals 16 residues. V was pared by 4 bases and J by 5 bases, with 8 bases of the junction left unmatched. CDR3 sequence: CASSSRGGGRTGELFF. The CDR3 DNA reads TGTGCCAGCAGTTCCCGCGGGGGGGGGAGGACCGGGGAGCTGTTTTTT.

This clonotype appeared a few times. The chain couples TRBV20-1 to TRBJ1-1; D possibly corresponds to TRBD1 (6 bases). The CDR3 runs 14 residues. Germline V gene data show CDR1 as DFQATT and CDR2 as SNEGSKA (reference sequence). V was pared by 5 bases and J by 0 bases, with 13 bases between. CDR3 bases: TGCAGTGCTGGGCAGGGGTCGTTGAACACTGAAGCTTTCTTT. It specifies CSAGQGSLNTEAFF.

The V gene is TRBV20-1, the J gene TRBJ1-4; perhaps TRBD1 as D (5 bases). The CDR3 has 13 amino acids. From germline, CDR1 is DFQATT and CDR2 SNEGSKA (reference sequence). The V gene lost 6 bases and the J gene lost 3 bases, with 11 bases spanning the gap. The CDR3: CSATEGSNEKLFF. CDR3 in DNA: TGCAGTGCCACCGAGGGGTCTAATGAAAAACTGTTTTTT.

This clonotype was picked up many times. The genes are TRBV28 and TRBJ1-3; D gene unclear. The CDR3 totals 17 residues. Germline lookup yields CDR1 MDHEN and CDR2 SYDVKM. Trimming cost V 4 bases and J 4 bases, with 20 bases left between them. The CDR3 DNA follows: TGTGCCAGCAGTTCGCCTCCGGGATCCCATTTCGGAAACACCATATATTTT. Its translation: CASSSPPGSHFGNTIYF.

V is TRBV19 and J is TRBJ1-1; 8 bases map to TRBD1. In germline, CDR1 is LNHDA, CDR2 SQIVND (reference sequence). J lost 5 bases, V lost 7 bases, and 6 bases had no gene match. The CDR3 has 13 amino acids. CDR3 coding DNA: TGTGCCAGTATGCGGGACAGGATGACTGAAGCTTTCTTT. This gives the protein CASMRDRMTEAFF. The whole variable domain, filled in from reference TRBV19 and TRBJ1-1, reads DGGITQSPKYLFRKEGQNVTLSCEQNLNHDAMYWYRQDPGQGLRLIYYSQIVNDFQKGDIAEGYSVSREKKESFPLTVTSAQKNPTAFYLCASMRDRMTEAFFGQGTRLTVV.

This clonotype showed up just a few times. The gene calls are TRBV24-1 and TRBJ2-1, with 10 nucleotides matching TRBD2. The ends lost 0 bases at V and 5 bases at J; junction bases unmatched: 12. This CDR3 has 19 amino acids. Germline values: CDR1 KGHDR, CDR2 SFDVKD. The CDR3 reads CATSDLAGSGRAGNNEQFF. The DNA for the CDR3 is TGTGCCACCAGTGATTTGGCAGGAAGCGGGAGGGCCGGGAACAATGAGCAGTTCTTC.

This clonotype came up many times. The chain joins TRBV11-2 to TRBJ1-4; 8 nucleotides line up with TRBD1. Germline-derived CDR1 and CDR2 are SGHAT and FQNNGV. The CDR3 consists of 12 residues. Trimming removed 4 bases from V and 11 bases from J; junction bases left unmatched: 3. DNA for the CDR3: TGTGCCAGCAGCTCCCGGACAGGGAAACTGTTTTTT. Its translation is CASSSRTGKLFF.

This clonotype was seen at least ten times. The chain joins TRBV7-8 to TRBJ2-2; TRBD2 might be the D (6 bases). V was cut by 3 bases and J by 1 base, with 6 bases left in between. CDR3 size: 14 residues. Germline loops: CDR1 SGHVS, CDR2 FQNEAQ. The CDR3 sequence: CASSFSGNTGELFF. The CDR3 bases are TGTGCCAGCAGCTTTAGCGGGAACACCGGGGAGCTGTTTTTT.

This clonotype was counted a few times. The chain has TRBV10-2 and TRBJ1-5, with a tentative D call TRBD1 (5 bases). Germline V CDR1 and CDR2: WSHSY, SAAADI. This CDR3 region has 12 residues. V shed 7 bases and J shed 6 bases, with 10 bases lying between them. The CDR3 spells CASTGGGQPQHF. The DNA of the CDR3 is TGCGCCAGCACGGGCGGGGGTCAGCCCCAGCATTTT.

Notes on this clonotype: One end of the junction does not line up with germline, which may come from a read error. This sequence joins TRBV29-1 and TRBJ2-7; 12 bases match TRBD2. This CDR3 is 16 amino acids long. From germline, CDR1 is SQVTM and CDR2 ANQGSEA. CDR3 nucleotide sequence: TGCAGCGTGGAAGGACTAGCGGGGACGGCATCCTACGAGCAGTACTTC. Translated: CSVEGLAGTASYEQYF.

The chain has TRBV29-1 and TRBJ2-1; 13 bases are shared with TRBD2. V was clipped by 8 bases and J by 6 bases; unmatched bases: 4. Germline V CDR1 and CDR2: SQVTM, ANQGSEA. The CDR3 length is 13 residues. CDR3 in amino acids: CSPLAGGSNEQFF. Here the CDR3 DNA reads TGCAGCCCACTAGCGGGAGGGAGCAATGAGCAGTTCTTC.